The 2 T cell receptor beta chains listed next were all sequenced from one sample in a study of T cell changes during pregnancy in multiple sclerosis. The repertoire was sequenced with immunoSEQ multiplex PCR; TCRdb's copy has only in-frame clones and lacks some. The repertoire holds some 34,000 clones, with almost 95% as singletons. The source material was CD4+ T cells from peripheral blood mononuclear cells, sampled in the third trimester of pregnancy. The receptors originated from a female donor in good health, enrolled as a control in a pregnancy study.

The chain couples TRBV5-4 to TRBJ2-1; 8 positions match TRBD1. The germline V gene has CDR1 SGHNT and CDR2 YYREEE (reference sequence). V gave up 1 base and J gave up 5 bases; unmatched junction bases: 5. The CDR3 runs 15 residues. CDR3 nucleotides: TGTGCCAGCAGCTTGAGGACAGGGTCGAACAATGAGCAGTTCTTC. It codes for CASSLRTGSNNEQFF.

The CDR3 bases are TGTGCCAGCAGCTTGAACAGGGGGATAACAGATACGCAGTATTTT. Translated, it gives CASSLNRGITDTQYF. The genes are TRBV7-6 and TRBJ2-3, with TRBD1 identical over 8 bases. J lost 3 bases, V lost 3 bases, and 5 bases had no gene match. CDR3 size: 15 residues. Per germline, CDR1 SGHVS and CDR2 FNYEAQ.